This TCR beta chain was captured by sequencing in a study of T cell responses to AZD1222 COVID-19 vaccine. About the research overall: Combined were second doses at about 4 or about 12 weeks. Whole-study findings and limits: Spike-spanning, vaccine-associated CD4 TCRs were dominant at 160-218 and 743-854. White British donors predominated, females outnumbered males, and clonal diversity was possibly underestimated. Within unmutated variant regions lay the reported targets of nearly half of spike-specific TCRs.

Only in-frame clones appear in the TCRdb table, and some are missing; sequencing was by immunoSEQ multiplex PCR. This sample has about 110,000 clones, with 85% to 95% found just once. Only one count was recorded for this clone. Its antigen is undetermined. Germline loops: CDR1 MNHEY, CDR2 SVGAGI. Trimming took 6 bases from V and 0 from J, leaving 8 bases between them. This CDR3 has 13 amino acids. The TCR comes from an adult in good health. V gene TRBV6-5 combines with J gene TRBJ1-2, with D hard to call. This material consisted of peripheral blood, taken on day 0 of AZD1222 vaccination. The CDR3 DNA reads as TGTGCCAGCAGCACCGCGGCTAACTATGGCTACACCTTC. Protein sequence: CASSTAANYGYTF.